What follows are 32 T cell receptor beta chains derived from one specimen sequenced in a study of a mutant IDH1 vaccine in newly diagnosed glioma listed by TCRdb under 2021. The time point label here, explained by the study, means: week 35, safety follow-up. A 20-mer mutant IDH1 peptide at 300 micrograms in Montanide made up each vaccine dose, which was injected subcutaneously together with topical imiquimod. The library was prepared using the immunoSEQ multiplex PCR assay. The table comes from immuneACCESS by way of TCRdb, which keeps in-frame sequences with V and J called. Part of the clones is missing from these tables; in studies checked, under half for an unresolved V gene and the rest for unknown reasons. Across this sample there are about 48,000 clones, with about 79% seen only once. Approximately 12% of the sample is in the top ten clones. These receptors lack a known antigen. Sequenced here: PBMCs, sampled from a glioma patient whose treatment included an IDH1 peptide vaccine. The receptors come from a man in his forties with glioma.

The chain uses TRBV7-2 and TRBJ2-7; 7 bases match TRBD1. Per the germline V gene, CDR1 is SGHTA and CDR2 is FQGNSA. The V segment lost 1 base and the J segment 2 bases; nucleotides outside the gene matches: 14. The CDR3 runs 18 residues. The CDR3 DNA is TGTGCCAGCAGCTTAGGAGGGGGCCAGGGGTGGGCCCCCTACGAGCAGTACTTC. It encodes CASSLGGGQGWAPYEQYF.

The chain joins TRBV10-1 to TRBJ2-1; 8 bases align to TRBD2. This CDR3 comprises 13 residues. V dropped 7 bases and J dropped 9; count of bases not matched to a gene: 8. Germline CDR1 and CDR2: WNHNN and SYGVQD (reference sequence). The CDR3, as DNA: TGCGCCAGCAAGGGACTAGAAAGGGGTGAGCAGTTCTTC. Translation: CASKGLERGEQFF.

The chain uses TRBV30 and TRBJ1-4; no firm D call. Germline lookup yields CDR1 GTSNPN and CDR2 SVGIG (reference sequence). This CDR3 contains 14 residues. Trimming cost V 3 bases and J 7 bases, with 15 bases left between them. CDR3 DNA: TGTGCCTGGAGCCCCGATGGGTTGGGTGAAAAACTGTTTTTT. As protein: CAWSPDGLGEKLFF.

V gene TRBV5-4 combines with J gene TRBJ2-7; perhaps TRBD2 as D (5 bases). With 1 base removed from V and 2 bases from J, the gap between germline ends came to 10 bases. Looked up from germline, CDR1 is SGHNT and CDR2 is YYREEE (reference sequence). The CDR3 has 14 residues. CDR3 sequence (DNA): TGTGCCAGCAGCTTGTCCGGGATAACCTACGAGCAGTACTTC. Amino acids: CASSLSGITYEQYF.

This clone was picked up a small number of times. The chain uses TRBV5-1 and TRBJ1-1; D is perhaps TRBD1 (5 bases). CDR1 is SGHRS and CDR2 is YFSETQ in the germline V gene. Trimming pared 0 bases from V and 0 bases from J, leaving 12 bases between. The CDR3 totals 16 residues. The CDR3 sequence: CASSLGDGTMNTEAFF. For the CDR3, the DNA is TGCGCCAGCAGCTTGGGGGACGGTACGATGAACACTGAAGCTTTCTTT.

V gene TRBV7-2 combines with J gene TRBJ2-2, with TRBD1 as a possible D gene (5 bases). V lost 5 bases, J lost 3 bases, and 16 bases lay in between. Germline V gene lookup returns CDR1 SGHTA and CDR2 FQGNSA. The CDR3 covers 16 residues. The CDR3 region has the DNA TGTGCCAGCAGCCCTCAGGGTGCTTTCGACACCGGGGAGCTGTTTTTT. This encodes CASSPQGAFDTGELFF.

This clone occurred a few times. This chain uses TRBV5-1 with TRBJ1-6; D remains unclear. The CDR3 is 15 amino acids. V lost 0 bases, J lost 9 bases, and 13 bases lay in between. Germline V gives CDR1 SGHRS, CDR2 YFSETQ. The CDR3 loop reads CASSLAGPPFSPLHF. CDR3 in DNA: TGCGCCAGCAGCTTGGCCGGACCACCGTTTTCACCCCTCCACTTT.

V and J are TRBV27 and TRBJ1-2; D remains unclear. The V and J ends lost 4 bases and 7 bases respectively, with 16 bases between them. This CDR3 region has 14 residues. Germline V gene data show CDR1 as MNHEY and CDR2 as SMNVEV (reference sequence). CDR3 in amino acids: CASSSQREGGGYTF. DNA for the CDR3: TGTGCCAGCAGTTCTCAAAGGGAGGGTGGTGGCTACACCTTC.

CDR3 sequence reads: CASSMSTLATNEKLFF. For the CDR3, the DNA is TGTGCCAGTAGTATGTCGACACTTGCAACTAATGAAAAACTGTTTTTT. V usage is TRBV19 and J usage is TRBJ1-4, with unresolved D. CDR1 and CDR2 from the germline V gene are LNHDA and SQIVND (reference sequence). V was trimmed by 3 bases and J by 0 bases, leaving 11 bases between them. The CDR3 runs 16 residues.

V and J are TRBV18 and TRBJ1-5; 8 bases match TRBD1. CDR1 KGHSH and CDR2 LQKENI come from the germline V gene. Trimming took 8 bases from V and 2 from J; bases not matched to a gene: 5. The CDR3 consists of 14 residues. The CDR3 DNA follows: TGTGCCAGCCAGGAACAGGGGGGCAATCAGCCCCAGCATTTT. Amino acid sequence: CASQEQGGNQPQHF. The full variable domain, completed using reference TRBV18 and TRBJ1-5, is NAGVMQNPRHLVRRRGQEARLRCSPMKGHSHVYWYRQLPEEGLKFMVYLQKENIIDESGMPKERFSAEFPKEGPSILRIQQVVRGDSAAYFCASQEQGGNQPQHFGDGTRLSIL.

The chain has TRBV5-1 and TRBJ2-5; D might be TRBD1 or TRBD2, each matching 5 bases. The J call may be mistaken, given a closer DNA end match to TRBJ2-7. The CDR3 spans 14 residues. Germline CDR1 is SGHRS and CDR2 is YFSETQ. In nucleotides, the CDR3 is TGCGCCAGCAGAGCCGGGACCGGTCGCCACGAGCAGTACTTC. It translates to CASRAGTGRHEQYF.

This clone has only one observation. This chain connects TRBV9 to TRBJ2-5; the match to TRBD1 covers 9 bases. Per the germline V gene, CDR1 is SGDLS and CDR2 is YYNGEE. V was pared by 3 bases and J by 4 bases, with 10 bases of the junction left unmatched. The CDR3 length is 16 residues. CDR3: CASSADRGWDSETQYF. In DNA, the CDR3 is TGTGCCAGCAGCGCCGACAGGGGGTGGGATTCAGAGACCCAGTACTTC.

The V gene is TRBV27, the J gene TRBJ1-1, with D hard to call. Trimming took off 2 bases at V and 6 bases at J, with 13 bases between the two ends. CDR1 is MNHEY and CDR2 is SMNVEV in the germline V gene (reference sequence). The length of the CDR3 is 14 residues. CDR3 amino acids: CASSLTPTQAEAFF. CDR3 DNA sequence: TGTGCCAGCAGTTTAACGCCTACCCAGGCTGAAGCTTTCTTT.

In its sample, this clone was seen once. The chain is built from TRBV7-9 and TRBJ2-7, with D possibly being TRBD1 (6 bases). Germline assignment: CDR1 SEHNR and CDR2 FQNEAQ (reference sequence). The CDR3 totals 15 residues. The germline V and J ends were trimmed by 2 bases and 1 base, with 12 bases remaining between them. In nucleotides, the CDR3 is TGTGCCAGCAGCTTATCAGGGGTTGGTTCCTACGAGCAGTACGTC. Encoded protein: CASSLSGVGSYEQYV.

The genes are TRBV2 and TRBJ2-7, with 7 bases fitting TRBD2. Germline V CDR1 and CDR2: SNHLY, FYNNEI. This CDR3 is 15 amino acids long. J lost 4 bases, V lost 0 bases, and 6 bases had no gene match. The chain's CDR3 is CASSEAQRGRYEQYF. The DNA for the CDR3 is TGTGCCAGCAGTGAAGCGCAGCGCGGGAGATACGAGCAGTACTTC.

This clone was picked up a small number of times. This sequence joins TRBV2 and TRBJ2-2, with TRBD1 matching 7 bases. This CDR3 has 15 amino acids. V trimming: 6 bases; J trimming: 4 bases; junction bases outside the gene matches: 8. Germline CDR1 SNHLY, CDR2 FYNNEI. CDR3 protein: CASRGPGTATGELFF. The CDR3 DNA follows: TGTGCCAGCAGGGGCCCGGGGACAGCCACCGGGGAGCTGTTTTTT.

This rearrangement joins TRBV28 to TRBJ1-4, with D possibly being TRBD1 (6 bases). Germline loops: CDR1 MDHEN, CDR2 SYDVKM. The V gene lost 8 bases and the J gene lost 8 bases, with 21 bases spanning the gap. This CDR3 contains 15 residues. DNA of the CDR3: TGTGCCAGCTCCACCCGGAGGGGGGCGGGGGAAAAACTGTTTTTT. Its protein product is CASSTRRGAGEKLFF.

J is TRBJ1-2 and V is TRBV19, with 9 bases matching TRBD1. The CDR3 covers 17 residues. Germline-derived CDR1 and CDR2 are LNHDA and SQIVND (reference sequence). Trimming removed 5 bases from V and 6 bases from J; junction bases left unmatched: 16. Written as DNA, the CDR3 is TGTGCCAGTAGTTTATCCGGGACAGGGACGCCCGTCGATGGCTACACCTTC. Its translation is CASSLSGTGTPVDGYTF.

The V call is TRBV7-6, the J call TRBJ2-7; 10 bases are a match to TRBD1. Germline V gene sequence: CDR1 SGHVS, CDR2 FNYEAQ. The V segment lost 8 bases and the J segment 5 bases; nucleotides outside the gene matches: 9. CDR3 length equals 14 residues. The CDR3 loop is CASVGTGDLDEQYF. The DNA of the CDR3 is TGTGCCAGCGTGGGGACAGGGGATTTGGACGAGCAGTACTTC.

The chain uses TRBV5-5 and TRBJ2-7; 7 bases match TRBD2. Germline V gives CDR1 SGHKS, CDR2 YYEKEE (reference sequence). The CDR3 runs to 16 residues. J gave up 0 bases and V 0 bases, and 6 bases lay outside the gene matches. CDR3 loop: CASSLGLAANSYEQYV. The CDR3 DNA reads TGTGCCAGCAGCTTGGGGCTAGCGGCAAACTCCTACGAGCAGTACGTC.

This clone was seen a single time. The chain uses TRBV6-4 and TRBJ2-1, with TRBD1 identical over 9 bases. V trimming: 10 bases; J trimming: 10 bases; junction bases outside the gene matches: 5. The CDR3 has 11 amino acids. CDR1 and CDR2 from the germline V gene are MRHNA and SNTAGT. CDR3 coding DNA: TGTGCCACCCTCGACAGGGGGGAGCAGTTCTTC. Translating it yields CATLDRGEQFF.

This clone was seen once. V is TRBV13 and J is TRBJ2-3; no clear D. Germline V lookup: CDR1 PRHDT, CDR2 FYEKMQ (reference sequence). V gave up 2 bases and J gave up 4 bases, with 10 bases separating them. The CDR3 is made up of 14 amino acids. The CDR3 protein is CASSLPLRADTQYF. For the CDR3, the DNA is TGTGCCAGCAGCTTACCGCTACGGGCAGATACGCAGTATTTT.

The V gene is TRBV29-1, the J gene TRBJ2-2, with D possibly being TRBD1 (6 bases). Germline loops: CDR1 SQVTM, CDR2 ANQGSEA. The CDR3 spans 13 residues. In DNA, the CDR3 is TGCAGTGGGGGCAGTCCGAACACCGGGGAGCTGTTTTTT. Translating it yields CSGGSPNTGELFF.

By share, this clone counts as medium-sized. V and J are TRBV4-1 and TRBJ1-1; D is perhaps TRBD1 (6 bases). V lost 2 bases and J 3 bases, leaving 19 bases between the germline ends. The germline V gene has CDR1 MGHRA and CDR2 YSYEKL. This CDR3 comprises 17 residues. The CDR3 reads CASSQRSTGTQDTEAFF. In nucleotides, the CDR3 is TGCGCCAGCAGCCAAAGATCGACAGGCACGCAGGACACTGAAGCTTTCTTT.

V usage is TRBV15 and J usage is TRBJ2-1; D unresolved. The germline V and J ends were trimmed by 5 bases and 1 base, with 9 bases remaining between them. Looked up from germline, CDR1 is LNHNV and CDR2 is YYDKDF (reference sequence). The CDR3 consists of 14 residues. As DNA, the CDR3 is TGTGCCACCAGCTTAACGAAATCCTACAATGAGCAGTTCTTC. Translated: CATSLTKSYNEQFF.

This chain links TRBV2 with TRBJ1-4, with D maybe TRBD1 (5 bases). This CDR3 has 14 residues. CDR1 and CDR2 (germline): SNHLY, FYNNEI. The V and J ends lost 6 bases and 8 bases respectively, with 16 bases between them. This chain's CDR3 is CASRPWGVREKLFF. CDR3 DNA sequence: TGTGCCAGCAGGCCTTGGGGGGTGCGGGAAAAACTGTTTTTT.

The chain couples TRBV27 to TRBJ1-5; D is possibly TRBD1 (5 bases). Germline CDR1 and CDR2: MNHEY and SMNVEV (reference sequence). The V and J ends lost 7 bases and 1 base respectively, with 11 bases between them. CDR3 length: 14 residues. The DNA for the CDR3 is TGTGCCAGCAACCTTTGGGGGAGCAATCAGCCCCAGCATTTT. Protein sequence: CASNLWGSNQPQHF.

The V gene is TRBV28, the J gene TRBJ2-1; D is undetermined. Germline V lookup: CDR1 MDHEN, CDR2 SYDVKM. The V and J ends lost 1 base and 15 bases respectively, with 16 bases between them. This CDR3 is 13 amino acids long. The DNA of the CDR3 is TGTGCCAGCAGTTTATCCGGATTGCGAGATGTGTTCTTC. This codes for CASSLSGLRDVFF.

This sequence joins TRBV5-5 and TRBJ2-7, with TRBD2 identical over 8 bases. Germline assignment: CDR1 SGHKS and CDR2 YYEKEE (reference sequence). With V trimmed by 0 bases and J by 0 bases, 2 bases remained unmatched. The CDR3 is 15 amino acids. The CDR3 DNA is TGTGCCAGCAGCTTGGGACTAGCGAGCTCCTACGAGCAGTACGTC. It translates to CASSLGLASSYEQYV.

The chain recombines TRBV23-1 with TRBJ2-4, with D perhaps assigned TRBD1 or TRBD2 (5 bases each). TRBV23-1 is flagged as an ORF with uncertain function. V was pared by 6 bases and J by 0 bases, with 12 bases between. The CDR3 consists of 15 residues. The CDR3 protein is CASSRGRIAKNIQYF. The CDR3 DNA reads TGCGCCAGCAGCCGGGGACGGATAGCCAAAAACATTCAGTACTTC.

The genes are TRBV27 and TRBJ2-1, with D possibly matching TRBD1 (7 bases). CDR1 and CDR2 from the germline V gene are MNHEY and SMNVEV (reference sequence). Trimming stripped 5 bases from V and 6 bases from J, with 11 bases between. The CDR3 spans 13 residues. CDR3: CASSHRGGNEQFF. CDR3 bases: TGTGCCAGCAGTCACAGGGGAGGCAATGAGCAGTTCTTC.

CDR3 DNA: TGTGCCATCAGTGGACAGCTCTCTGGGGCCAACGTCCTGACTTTC. Protein product: CAISGQLSGANVLTF. This chain connects TRBV10-3 to TRBJ2-6; a weak D match, TRBD1 (5 bases). Germline CDR1 and CDR2: ENHRY and SYGVKD. This CDR3 region has 15 residues. The ends were cut back, 4 bases at V and 0 bases at J, with 7 bases in the middle.